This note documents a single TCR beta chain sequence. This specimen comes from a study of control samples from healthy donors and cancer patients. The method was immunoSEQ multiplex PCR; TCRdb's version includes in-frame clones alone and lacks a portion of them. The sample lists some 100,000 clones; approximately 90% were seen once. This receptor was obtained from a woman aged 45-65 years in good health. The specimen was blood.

The CDR3 DNA reads as TGCGCCAGCAGCTTGAGGACAGACAATGAAAAACTGTTTTTT. Protein: CASSLRTDNEKLFF. The rearrangement uses TRBV5-1 and TRBJ1-4, with TRBD1 as a possible D gene (6 bases). This CDR3 spans 14 amino acids. Between the trimmed V and J ends, which lost 1 base and 5 bases, there was a span of 9 bases. The germline V gene encodes CDR1 SGHRS and CDR2 YFSETQ.